A single sample is the source of the 8 T cell receptor beta chains below, sequenced in a study of blood T cell repertoires in COVID-19. The repertoire was sequenced with immunoSEQ multiplex PCR; TCRdb's copy has only in-frame clones and lacks some. The sample carries 250,000 or so clones, approximately 86% recorded once. The specimen sequenced was peripheral blood. All receptors come from a woman aged 55-69 years with active or convalescent COVID-19.

J is TRBJ1-5 and V is TRBV21-1; the tabulated D call, TRBD1, remains unverified against the DNA. TRBV21-1 is designated a pseudogene. The CDR3 totals 17 residues. This CDR3 is CASSKVSRVLSNQPQHF. The CDR3 DNA reads TGTGCCAGCAGCAAAGTGTCCAGGGTACTGAGCAATCAGCCCCAGCATTTT.

The chain uses TRBV28 and TRBJ1-2; 8 nucleotides agree with TRBD1. V shed 2 bases and J 7 bases; nucleotides not matched to a gene: 6. CDR1 and CDR2 (germline): MDHEN, SYDVKM. The CDR3 runs to 14 residues. The CDR3 region has the DNA TGTGCCAGCAGTTTACCCGGACAGGGTACTGGCTACACCTTC. It yields the protein CASSLPGQGTGYTF.

A remark on this clone: A junction end diverges from the germline sequence, so it may reflect a read error. V is TRBV7-7 and J is TRBJ2-3, with a tentative D call TRBD2 (5 bases). The CDR3 contains 15 residues. The germline CDR1 and CDR2 sequences are SSHAT and FNYEAQ (reference sequence). DNA for the CDR3: TGTGCTAGCAGCTTAGGGCCGGGGAGCACAGATACGCAGTATTTT. Translation gives CASSLGPGSTDTQYF. The full variable domain, completed using reference TRBV7-7 and TRBJ2-3, is GAGVSQSPRYKVTKRGQDVTLRCDPISSHATLYWYQQALGQGPEFLTYFNYEAQPDKSGLPSDRFSAERPEGSISTLTIQRTEQRDSAMYRCASSLGPGSTDTQYFGPGTRLTVL.

This clone was observed a single time. The gene calls are TRBV28 and TRBJ1-1; D is uncertain. Germline lookup yields CDR1 MDHEN and CDR2 SYDVKM. V lost 6 bases and J 0 bases, leaving 11 bases between the germline ends. The CDR3 totals 14 residues. For the CDR3, the DNA is TGTGCCAGCAGCCCGGGAGATTTGAACACTGAAGCTTTCTTT. Amino acid sequence: CASSPGDLNTEAFF.

This clone was seen a few times. The rearrangement uses TRBV18 and TRBJ2-7; tentative D call: TRBD2 (7 bases). Trimming shortened V by 6 bases and J by 1 base, and 19 bases separated the two germline ends. Germline assignment: CDR1 KGHSH and CDR2 LQKENI. CDR3 length: 16 amino acids. CDR3 nucleotides: TGTGCCAGCTCGCCCACGGGGGGCGGACCTTCCTACGAGCAGTACGTC. This translates into CASSPTGGGPSYEQYV.

The chain has TRBV3-1 (or the pseudogene TRBV3-2) and TRBJ2-5, with 8 bases that match TRBD2. Germline V CDR1 and CDR2: LGHDT, YNNKEL (reference sequence). V trimming: 2 bases; J trimming: 5 bases; junction bases outside the gene matches: 13. This CDR3 comprises 17 residues. DNA for the CDR3: TGTGCCAGCAGCCAACTAGAGCGGACTAGCATCGGCGAGACCCAGTACTTC. As protein: CASSQLERTSIGETQYF.

The V gene is TRBV18, the J gene TRBJ2-7, with 10 bases fitting TRBD1. The CDR3 is 14 residues long. With V trimmed by 6 bases and J by 5 bases, 7 bases remained unmatched. Germline V CDR1 and CDR2: KGHSH, LQKENI. CDR3 amino acids: CASSLTGGNHEQYV. In nucleotides, the CDR3 is TGTGCCAGCTCGCTGACAGGGGGCAATCACGAGCAGTACGTC.

As regards this clone: Other DNA variants within this sample encode the same CDR3. CDR3 in amino acids: CASSLARNNEQFF. The CDR3 bases are TGCGCCAGCAGCTTGGCCAGAAACAATGAGCAGTTCTTC. This chain links TRBV5-1 with TRBJ2-1; D is unresolved. The CDR3 covers 13 residues. The V and J ends lost 0 bases and 5 bases respectively, with 6 bases between them. Germline V gives CDR1 SGHRS, CDR2 YFSETQ.